A selection of T cell receptor beta chains follows, all from one sample in a study of blood T cell repertoires in COVID-19. Sequenced by immunoSEQ multiplex PCR; TCRdb stores in-frame clones only, minus some. The table lists roughly 170,000 clones, roughly 85% of them singletons. What was sequenced was PBMCs or T cells enriched from blood (not recorded which). These TCRs come from a woman aged 50 to 60 who had recovered from COVID-19. Each CDR3 is given without its conserved first and last residue. Each record gives: V gene, D gene, J gene, CDR3 protein. A D gene is named only where the DNA matches it firmly.

>TRBV30|.|TRBJ2-3
AWSVRSTDTQY
>TRBV6-5|.|TRBJ1-1
ASSYSGRSGTEAF
>TRBV19|.|TRBJ1-1
ASSIARGQRMNTEAF
>TRBV5-1|TRBD1|TRBJ2-2
ASSLWTGNTGELF
>TRBV5-1|.|TRBJ2-5
ASSLGQAQETQY
>TRBV2|.|TRBJ1-2
ASSEALQYYGYT
>TRBV14|.|TRBJ2-3
ASSPRRRASTDTQY
>TRBV18|TRBD1|TRBJ1-1
ASSQGTGLNTEAF
>TRBV6-5|.|TRBJ1-1
ASRDTMNTEAF
>TRBV20-1|.|TRBJ1-1
SATDANLGNTEAF
>TRBV7-9|.|TRBJ1-1
ASSSNGNTEAF
>TRBV7-2|TRBD2|TRBJ2-1
ASSLPAGGNEQF
>TRBV7-2|.|TRBJ2-1
ASSFLRDSYNEQF
>TRBV18|.|TRBJ1-3
ASSPIGLAGNTIY
>TRBV18|.|TRBJ1-1
ASSPQGAEAF
>TRBV10-2|TRBD1|TRBJ1-1
ASRGGQLNTEAF